Below are 23 T cell receptor beta chains sequenced from a single sample in a study of T-cell reconstitution after alpha-beta-depleted transplantation in children. Construction of the TCRbeta library involved unique molecular identifiers. TCRdb itself ran the PCR reads through MiXCR, one entry per CDR3 protein. The sample comprises about 300,000 distinct CDR3 sequences, around 10% of which are singletons, and approximately 7% rests with the top ten. This sample comprised PBMCs, obtained before TCRalphabeta/CD19-depleted stem cell transplant. The receptors stem from a boy younger than two with acute myeloid leukemia, due to receive a stem cell transplant.

This clonotype was seen at least ten times. The J gene is TRBJ2-2, the V gene TRBV12-3 or TRBV12-4, with D possibly TRBD2 on 7 matching bases. CDR3 length equals 16 residues. The germline V and J ends were trimmed by 6 bases and 3 bases, with 17 bases remaining between them. The CDR3 DNA reads as TGTGCCAGCAGGGTCTGGGGGGGGCGCGACACCGGGGAGCTGTTTTTT. Translation: CASRVWGGRDTGELFF.

This clonotype occurred a few times. This chain uses TRBV29-1 with TRBJ2-5; 11 positions agree with TRBD1. CDR3 length equals 12 residues. CDR1 is SQVTM, CDR2 ANQGSEA, per germline. With V trimmed by 7 bases and J by 5 bases, 3 bases remained unmatched. Here the CDR3 DNA reads TGCAGCGCTGGGACAGGGGGGGAGACCCAGTACTTC. Its translation: CSAGTGGETQYF.

This clonotype was recorded many times. V is TRBV5-5 and J is TRBJ1-2; 7 positions agree with TRBD1. Looked up from germline, CDR1 is SGHKS and CDR2 is YYEKEE (reference sequence). The CDR3 has 13 residues. Trimming took 4 bases from V and 4 from J; bases not matched to a gene: 4. CDR3 region: CASSRGQVYGYTF. For the CDR3, the DNA is TGTGCCAGCAGCCGAGGACAGGTCTATGGCTACACCTTC.

There are many counts of this clonotype. The V and J genes are TRBV15 and TRBJ2-5, with TRBD2 identical over 8 bases. Germline lookup yields CDR1 LNHNV and CDR2 YYDKDF (reference sequence). The CDR3 loop spans 15 amino acids. V lost 5 bases and J lost 0; bases outside the gene matches: 5. CDR3 bases: TGTGCCACCAGCGTCGGGGGGGCGGACCAAGAGACCCAGTACTTC. This translates into CATSVGGADQETQYF.

The sample holds many counts of this clonotype. This CDR3 is CASSYSVGRVNEQFF. The DNA of the CDR3 is TGTGCCAGCAGTTACTCTGTAGGTAGGGTCAATGAGCAGTTCTTC. The chain is built from TRBV6-5 and TRBJ2-1; no reliable D call. Trimming pared 0 bases from V and 6 bases from J, leaving 12 bases between. The CDR3 sequence is 15 residues long. CDR1 and CDR2 from the germline V gene are MNHEY and SVGAGI.

There are many counts of this clonotype. This sequence joins TRBV18 and TRBJ1-1; 9 bases line up with TRBD1. CDR1 KGHSH and CDR2 LQKENI come from the germline V gene. The CDR3 is made up of 17 amino acids. Losses at the gene ends were 3 bases for V and 4 bases for J; bases not matched to a gene: 12. CDR3: CASSPSGGQGRRTEAFF. CDR3 nucleotide sequence: TGTGCCAGCTCACCTAGTGGCGGACAGGGGAGACGCACTGAAGCTTTCTTT.

A remark on this clonotype: A much larger clone differs from this one at a single base, so this may be a read error. J is TRBJ2-5 and V is TRBV7-3; 8 nucleotides line up with TRBD1. Looked up from germline, CDR1 is SGHTA and CDR2 is FQGTGA. Trimming removed 5 bases from V and 7 bases from J; junction bases left unmatched: 9. The CDR3 runs to 14 residues. Here the CDR3 reads CASSHGQGIGTQYF. The CDR3 region has the DNA TGTGCCAGCAGCCATGGACAGGGTATTGGGACCCAGTACTTC. Full variable domain (remainder filled in from reference TRBV7-3 and TRBJ2-5): GAGVSQTPSNKVTEKGKYVELRCDPISGHTALYWYRQSLGQGPEFLIYFQGTGAADDSGLPNDRFFAVRPEGSVSTLKIQRTERGDSAVYLCASSHGQGIGTQYFGPGTRLLVL.

The genes are TRBV20-1 and TRBJ1-5; 7 positions agree with TRBD1. CDR1 and CDR2 (germline): DFQATT, SNEGSKA (reference sequence). V was pared by 3 bases and J by 5 bases, with 10 bases of the junction left unmatched. This CDR3 is 15 amino acids long. In DNA form, the CDR3 reads TGCAGTGCTAGCCCCTACAGGGGATGGGATCAGCCCCAGCATTTT. It codes for CSASPYRGWDQPQHF.

This clonotype occurred many times. The chain links TRBV11-2 to TRBJ2-1; no firm D call. Germline CDR1 SGHAT, CDR2 FQNNGV. Trimming shortened V by 1 base and J by 8 bases, and 3 bases separated the two germline ends. This CDR3 spans 11 amino acids. This CDR3 reads CASSLGHEQFF. The CDR3 DNA reads as TGTGCCAGCAGCTTAGGTCATGAGCAGTTCTTC.

This clonotype was counted ten times or more. The chain links TRBV12-3 or TRBV12-4 to TRBJ2-3, with TRBD2 as a possible D gene (6 bases). Trimming removed 5 bases at V and 4 bases at J, with 13 bases between. The CDR3 spans 14 residues. CDR3 protein: CASSHNWGADTQYF. CDR3 DNA: TGTGCCAGCAGTCACAACTGGGGGGCAGATACGCAGTATTTT.

This clonotype was seen at least ten times. The chain recombines TRBV28 with TRBJ2-1; D is perhaps TRBD1 or TRBD2 (5 bases each). There are 15 residues in the CDR3. V was cut by 7 bases and J by 7 bases, with 20 bases left in between. The germline CDR1 and CDR2 sequences are MDHEN and SYDVKM. The CDR3, as DNA: TGTGCCAGCATATTGAGGTCGAGGGGCGGAAATGAGCAGTTCTTC. Protein: CASILRSRGGNEQFF.

This clonotype has ten or more counts. The rearrangement joins TRBV5-6 to TRBJ1-1; D remains ambiguous. Trimming cost V 7 bases and J 0 bases, with 13 bases left between them. From germline, CDR1 is SGHDT and CDR2 YYEEEE. The CDR3 extends over 14 amino acids. The CDR3 reads CASLAGPLNTEAFF. Written as DNA, the CDR3 is TGTGCCAGCTTGGCAGGACCCTTGAACACTGAAGCTTTCTTT. Full variable domain (remainder filled in from reference TRBV5-6 and TRBJ1-1): DAGVTQSPTHLIKTRGQQVTLRCSPKSGHDTVSWYQQALGQGPQFIFQYYEEEERQRGNFPDRFSGHQFPNYSSELNVNALLLGDSALYLCASLAGPLNTEAFFGQGTRLTVV.

This clonotype was seen ten or more times. V and J are TRBV19 and TRBJ2-1, with 11 bases that match TRBD2. This CDR3 contains 15 residues. Trimming cost V 6 bases and J 6 bases; bases outside gene matches: 7. In germline, CDR1 is LNHDA, CDR2 SQIVND (reference sequence). CDR3 DNA: TGTGCCAGTAGGGACTGGACTAGCGGGTTCAATGAGCAGTTCTTC. Translated, it gives CASRDWTSGFNEQFF.

This clonotype has a count of ten or more. The V call is TRBV20-1, the J call TRBJ2-3; no definite D call. The V and J ends lost 3 bases and 1 base respectively, with 8 bases between them. The CDR3 runs 13 residues. Germline CDR1 reads DFQATT; CDR2 reads SNEGSKA (reference sequence). CDR3 coding DNA: TGCAGTGCTAGCCCCCCGGGCACAGATACGCAGTATTTT. Its translation: CSASPPGTDTQYF.

This clonotype was seen ten or more times. The chain links TRBV3-1 to TRBJ2-7; D call uncertain. The V end lost 0 bases, the J end lost 3 bases, and 9 bases lay between the germline ends. Germline V gives CDR1 LGHDT, CDR2 YNNKEL (reference sequence). The CDR3 is 14 residues long. The CDR3 sequence: CASSQDQGFYEQYF. CDR3 DNA: TGTGCCAGCAGCCAAGATCAAGGGTTCTACGAGCAGTACTTC.

The table lists this clonotype with many counts. The genes are TRBV20-1 and TRBJ1-3; D not certain. The V end lost 5 bases, the J end lost 4 bases, and 15 bases lay between the germline ends. This CDR3 has 14 residues. Germline lookup yields CDR1 DFQATT and CDR2 SNEGSKA (reference sequence). The CDR3 nucleotides read TGCAGTGCTGGTCCAGGTGTCTCCGGAAACACCATATATTTT. This sequence encodes CSAGPGVSGNTIYF.

This clonotype came up many times. The rearrangement links TRBV4-1 to TRBJ2-3; maybe TRBD1 (6 bases). V was clipped by 3 bases and J by 9 bases, with 19 bases between them. The CDR3 is made up of 15 amino acids. The germline CDR1 and CDR2 sequences are MGHRA and YSYEKL. In DNA form, the CDR3 reads TGCGCCAGCAGCCATCACTCGGCAGGGGTCCTGACGCAGTATTTT. This sequence encodes CASSHHSAGVLTQYF.

In this sample, this clonotype turned up a few times. The chain uses TRBV7-3 and TRBJ2-7, with no clear D. The V gene's germline CDR1 is SGHTA and CDR2 FQGTGA. The V end lost 1 base, the J end lost 5 bases, and 9 bases lay between the germline ends. The CDR3 contains 13 residues. CDR3 in amino acids: CASSLREFDEQYF. As DNA, the CDR3 is TGTGCCAGCAGCTTAAGGGAATTTGACGAGCAGTACTTC.

There are many counts of this clonotype. V and J are TRBV7-2 and TRBJ2-5; D gene uncertain. Trimming left V 1 base short and J 4 bases short, with 13 bases between. The CDR3 has 15 residues. From germline, CDR1 is SGHTA and CDR2 FQGNSA. The CDR3 reads CASSLEPVRGETQYF. For the CDR3, the DNA is TGTGCCAGCAGCTTAGAGCCCGTGCGAGGAGAGACCCAGTACTTC.

This clonotype showed up many times. This chain uses TRBV29-1 with TRBJ2-4; D is unclear. This CDR3 is built from 13 residues. Germline-derived CDR1 and CDR2 are SQVTM and ANQGSEA. The germline V and J ends were trimmed by 6 bases and 3 bases, with 12 bases remaining between them. The CDR3 DNA reads TGCAGCGTGGTAACAGTGGACAAAAACATTCAGTACTTC. Its translation is CSVVTVDKNIQYF.

This clonotype was observed many times. This chain joins TRBV6-1 and TRBJ2-3; 7 positions match TRBD1. The CDR3 extends over 14 amino acids. Germline CDR1 MNHNS, CDR2 SASEGT. Trimming cost V 7 bases and J 1 base; bases outside gene matches: 5. CDR3 loop: CASNRGWGTDTQYF. In nucleotides, the CDR3 is TGTGCCAGCAACAGGGGCTGGGGCACAGATACGCAGTATTTT.

This clonotype was counted ten times or more. The chain couples TRBV7-6 to TRBJ1-1; 8 nucleotides line up with TRBD1. The CDR3 runs 15 residues. Germline trimming cut 4 bases from V and 5 bases from J; bases unmatched to any gene: 9. Looked up from germline, CDR1 is SGHVS and CDR2 is FNYEAQ. The CDR3 nucleotides are TGTGCCAGCAGCTCATTGACAGGGGTGGAGACTGAAGCTTTCTTT. This translates into CASSSLTGVETEAFF.

The sample holds a few counts of this clonotype. J is TRBJ2-1 and V is TRBV30, with 7 bases matching TRBD1. V lost 0 bases and J lost 7; bases outside the gene matches: 3. The CDR3 has 13 residues. Per germline, CDR1 GTSNPN and CDR2 SVGIG (reference sequence). The CDR3 coding sequence is TGTGCCTGGAGTGTCAACAGGGGTAATGAGCAGTTCTTC. Protein sequence: CAWSVNRGNEQFF.